This entry is about one T cell receptor beta chain. One end of the junction varies from germline; a read error may be responsible. The data were produced by immunoSEQ multiplex PCR, yet TCRdb's version contains in-frame clones alone and is incomplete. The repertoire holds under 850,000 clones, with over 75% as singletons. The sample comes from a study of shared T cell receptors in the human thymus. This CDR3 region has 12 residues. Germline V gene lookup returns CDR1 LNHDA and CDR2 SQIVND (reference sequence). These records were also assigned to another study, of human thymus T cells. That source notes: The study used thymus tissue resected during corrective heart surgery. Across thymic and blood repertoires, the usage of V and J genes appeared to be biased. Related work found strong thymic repertoire overlap between unrelated individuals.

The source is a boy under two years old with a congenital heart defect. The genes are TRBV19 and TRBJ1-2, with 7 bases that match TRBD1. The sequenced sample consisted of thymocytes. As DNA, the CDR3 is TGTGCCAGTAGTATAGGGGACAGAGTTAAGTTCTTC. Its protein product is CASSIGDRVKFF.